This T cell receptor (beta chain) is drawn from a study of blood T cell repertoires in COVID-19. About the study: The study drew acute and convalescent COVID-19 samples from the United States, Italy and Spain.

TCRdb's copy holds only in-frame clones and misses some; the assay was immunoSEQ multiplex PCR. Here the sample spans 210,000 or so clones, 84% being singletons. The germline V gene encodes CDR1 KGHDR and CDR2 SFDVKD. The germline V and J ends were trimmed by 7 bases and 3 bases, with 11 bases remaining between them. The length of the CDR3 is 13 residues. Those enrolled, adults aged roughly 18 to 90 years, came from around 25 US areas. Participants were placed into cohorts based on the clinical history they reported. The chain recombines TRBV24-1 with TRBJ1-1; D possibly corresponds to TRBD1 (6 bases). The TCR originated in a man aged 55 to 70 who had recovered from COVID-19. The sequenced sample consisted of PBMCs or T cells enriched from blood (not recorded which). The CDR3 is CATRQTGYTEAFF. CDR3 sequence (DNA): TGTGCCACCAGGCAAACAGGGTACACTGAAGCTTTCTTT.